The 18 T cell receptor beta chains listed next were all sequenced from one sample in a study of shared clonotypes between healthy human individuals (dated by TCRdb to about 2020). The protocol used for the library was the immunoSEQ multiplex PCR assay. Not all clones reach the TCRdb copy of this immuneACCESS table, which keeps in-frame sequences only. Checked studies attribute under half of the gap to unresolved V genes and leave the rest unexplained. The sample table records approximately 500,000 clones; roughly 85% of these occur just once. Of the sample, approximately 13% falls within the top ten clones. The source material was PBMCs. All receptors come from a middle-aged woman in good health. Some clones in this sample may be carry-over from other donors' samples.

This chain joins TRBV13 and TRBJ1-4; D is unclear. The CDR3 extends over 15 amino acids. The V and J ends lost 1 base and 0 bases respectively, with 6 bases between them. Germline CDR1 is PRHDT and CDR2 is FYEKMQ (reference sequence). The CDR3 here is CASSLASPTNEKLFF. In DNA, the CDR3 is TGTGCCAGCAGCTTAGCATCTCCAACTAATGAAAAACTGTTTTTT.

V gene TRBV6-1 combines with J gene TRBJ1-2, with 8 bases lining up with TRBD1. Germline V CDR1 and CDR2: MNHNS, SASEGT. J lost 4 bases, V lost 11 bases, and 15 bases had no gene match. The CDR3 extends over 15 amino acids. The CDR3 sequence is CAARTPGQDPYGYTF. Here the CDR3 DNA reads TGTGCCGCCCGGACCCCGGGACAGGACCCCTATGGCTACACCTTC.

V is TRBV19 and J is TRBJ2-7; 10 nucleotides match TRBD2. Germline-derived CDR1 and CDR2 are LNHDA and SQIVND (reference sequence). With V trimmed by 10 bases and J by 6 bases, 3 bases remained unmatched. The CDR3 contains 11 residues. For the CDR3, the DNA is TGTGCCACGGGGACTAGCGTCGAGCAGTACTTC. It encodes CATGTSVEQYF.

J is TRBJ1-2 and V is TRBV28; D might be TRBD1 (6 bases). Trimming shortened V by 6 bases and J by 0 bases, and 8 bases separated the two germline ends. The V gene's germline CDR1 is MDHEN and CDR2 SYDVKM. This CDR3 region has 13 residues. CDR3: CASRSGANYGYTF. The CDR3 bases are TGTGCCAGCAGATCAGGGGCTAACTATGGCTACACCTTC.

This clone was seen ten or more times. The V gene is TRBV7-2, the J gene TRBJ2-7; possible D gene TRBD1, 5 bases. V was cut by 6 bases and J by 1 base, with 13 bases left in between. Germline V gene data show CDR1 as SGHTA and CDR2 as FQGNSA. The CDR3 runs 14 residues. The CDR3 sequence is CASSFFDRSYEQYF. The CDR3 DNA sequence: TGTGCCAGCAGTTTCTTTGACAGATCCTACGAGCAGTACTTC.

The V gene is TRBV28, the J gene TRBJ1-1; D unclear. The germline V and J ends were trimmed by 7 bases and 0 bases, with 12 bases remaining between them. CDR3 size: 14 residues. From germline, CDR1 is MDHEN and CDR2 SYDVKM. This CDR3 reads CASKNGIMNTEAFF. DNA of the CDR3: TGTGCCAGCAAGAATGGGATAATGAACACTGAAGCTTTCTTT.

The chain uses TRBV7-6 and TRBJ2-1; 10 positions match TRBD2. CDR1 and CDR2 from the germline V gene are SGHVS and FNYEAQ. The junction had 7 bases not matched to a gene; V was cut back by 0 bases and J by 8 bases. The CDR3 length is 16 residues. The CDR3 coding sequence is TGTGCCAGCAGCTTAGCCGGGCTAGCGGGAGACTATGAGCAGTTCTTC. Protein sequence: CASSLAGLAGDYEQFF.

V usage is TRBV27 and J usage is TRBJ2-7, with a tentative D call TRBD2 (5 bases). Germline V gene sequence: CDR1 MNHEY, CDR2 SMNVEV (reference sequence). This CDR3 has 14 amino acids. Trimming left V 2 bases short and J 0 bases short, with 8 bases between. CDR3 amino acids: CASSLREFSYEQYF. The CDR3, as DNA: TGTGCCAGCAGTTTAAGGGAGTTCTCCTACGAGCAGTACTTC.

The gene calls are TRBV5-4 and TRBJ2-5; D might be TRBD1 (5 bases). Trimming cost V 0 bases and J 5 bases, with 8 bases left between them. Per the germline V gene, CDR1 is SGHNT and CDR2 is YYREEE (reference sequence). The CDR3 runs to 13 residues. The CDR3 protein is CASSLEGAETQYF. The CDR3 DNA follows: TGTGCCAGCAGCTTGGAAGGGGCGGAGACCCAGTACTTC.

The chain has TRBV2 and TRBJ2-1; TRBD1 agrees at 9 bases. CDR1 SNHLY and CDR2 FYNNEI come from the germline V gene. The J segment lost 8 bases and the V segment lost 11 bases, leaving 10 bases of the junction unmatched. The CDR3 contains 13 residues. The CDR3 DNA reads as TGTGCCGGAAACCGGGACAGGGACTATGAGCAGTTCTTC. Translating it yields CAGNRDRDYEQFF.

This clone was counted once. The CDR3 reads CASSTARSGNTQYF. The CDR3 nucleotides read TGCGCCAGCAGCACAGCCCGGAGCGGAAATACGCAGTATTTT. The chain combines TRBV5-1 with TRBJ2-3; D might be TRBD2 (5 bases). This CDR3 region has 14 residues. Trimming left V 4 bases short and J 7 bases short, with 16 bases between. Germline values: CDR1 SGHRS, CDR2 YFSETQ.

The CDR3 DNA follows: TGCAGCGTTGGTTGGGGAGGGGGCATTGAAGCTTTCTTT. It encodes CSVGWGGGIEAFF. V is TRBV29-1 and J is TRBJ1-1; 7 nucleotides match TRBD1. The CDR3 sequence is 13 residues long. V was clipped by 4 bases and J by 7 bases; unmatched bases: 9. Germline CDR1 reads SQVTM; CDR2 reads ANQGSEA. The entire variable domain, with the rest obtained from reference TRBV29-1 and TRBJ1-1, is as follows: SAVISQKPSRDICQRGTSLTIQCQVDSQVTMMFWYRQQPGQSLTLIATANQGSEATYESGFVIDKFPISRPNLTFSTLTVSNMSPEDSSIYLCSVGWGGGIEAFFGQGTRLTVV.

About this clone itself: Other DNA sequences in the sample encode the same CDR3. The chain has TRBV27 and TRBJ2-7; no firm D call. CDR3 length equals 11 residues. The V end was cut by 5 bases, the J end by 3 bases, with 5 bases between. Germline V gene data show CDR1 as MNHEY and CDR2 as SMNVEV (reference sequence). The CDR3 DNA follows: TGTGCCAGCAGTCCCGGCTACGAGCAGTACTTC. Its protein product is CASSPGYEQYF.

The CDR3 is CASSIAGQGGVSDTEAFF. In DNA, the CDR3 is TGTGCCAGTAGTATCGCGGGACAGGGAGGGGTGAGCGACACTGAAGCTTTCTTT. The gene calls are TRBV19 and TRBJ1-1; the match to TRBD1 covers 9 bases. Germline assignment: CDR1 LNHDA and CDR2 SQIVND (reference sequence). The CDR3 totals 18 residues. Trimming removed 3 bases from V and 3 bases from J; junction bases left unmatched: 14. The whole variable domain, filled in from reference TRBV19 and TRBJ1-1, reads DGGITQSPKYLFRKEGQNVTLSCEQNLNHDAMYWYRQDPGQGLRLIYYSQIVNDFQKGDIAEGYSVSREKKESFPLTVTSAQKNPTAFYLCASSIAGQGGVSDTEAFFGQGTRLTVV.

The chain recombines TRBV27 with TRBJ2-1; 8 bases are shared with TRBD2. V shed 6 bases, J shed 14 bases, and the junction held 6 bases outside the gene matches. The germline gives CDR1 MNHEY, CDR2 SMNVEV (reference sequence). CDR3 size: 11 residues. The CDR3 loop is CASRYSGIEFF. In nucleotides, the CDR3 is TGTGCCAGCAGATATAGCGGGATAGAGTTCTTC.

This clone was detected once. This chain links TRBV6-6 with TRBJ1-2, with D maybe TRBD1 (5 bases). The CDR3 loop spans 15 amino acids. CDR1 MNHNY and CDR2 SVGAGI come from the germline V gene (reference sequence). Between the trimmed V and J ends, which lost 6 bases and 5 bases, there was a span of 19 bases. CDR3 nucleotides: TGTGCCAGCAGAAAGGCAGGGCCACAGTCGTATGGCTACACCTTC. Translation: CASRKAGPQSYGYTF.

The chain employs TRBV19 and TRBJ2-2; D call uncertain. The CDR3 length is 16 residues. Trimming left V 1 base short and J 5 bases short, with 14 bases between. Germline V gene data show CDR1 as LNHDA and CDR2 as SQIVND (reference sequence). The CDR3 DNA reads TGTGCCAGTAGTATAGGAAGTAGAAGTAATACCGGGGAGCTGTTTTTT. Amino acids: CASSIGSRSNTGELFF.

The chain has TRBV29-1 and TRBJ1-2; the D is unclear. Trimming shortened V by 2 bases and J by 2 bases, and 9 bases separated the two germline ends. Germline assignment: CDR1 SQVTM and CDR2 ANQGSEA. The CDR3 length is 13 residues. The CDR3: CSVELPGNYGYTF. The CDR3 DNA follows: TGCAGCGTTGAACTTCCGGGCAACTATGGCTACACCTTC. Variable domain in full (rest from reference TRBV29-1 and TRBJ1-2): SAVISQKPSRDICQRGTSLTIQCQVDSQVTMMFWYRQQPGQSLTLIATANQGSEATYESGFVIDKFPISRPNLTFSTLTVSNMSPEDSSIYLCSVELPGNYGYTFGSGTRLTVV.